The source of this T cell receptor (beta chain) is a study of Graves' ophthalmopathy and Graves' hyperthyroidism. Study as a whole: There was a collection of peripheral blood at initial diagnosis, before any treatment. Findings and limits, study-wide: Blood samples also showed most expanded thyroid clonotypes exceeding 0.001 frequency.

Deletions cut 6 bases from V and 3 bases from J, with 17 bases between. CDR1 is MNHNS and CDR2 is SASEGT in the germline V gene. This CDR3 has 15 residues. In the case of this clonotype: The antigen is undetermined.

Amplifying from RNA transcripts, the study obtained TCR beta CDR3 regions. HTBI-primed RT-PCR formed the first round, and a multiplex PCR formed the second. Each CDR3 protein is one row after TCRdb ran MiXCR on the multiplex PCR reads. The sample lists about 400,000 distinct CDR3 sequences; 20% to 25% were seen once. The authors enrolled newly diagnosed hyperthyroidism patients aged 18 to 65 with under 2 months' duration. PBMCs were density-gradient isolated from around 10 ml fresh blood. This clonotype was sampled from a woman between 18 and 29 years old with stable Graves' hyperthyroidism. Sequencing was done on a sample of peripheral blood. V gene TRBV6-1 combines with J gene TRBJ1-2; TRBD1 is a possible D gene (5 bases). As DNA, the CDR3 is TGTGCCAGCAGGTCCGAGGGGTTCGTCGACTATGGCTACACCTTC. This sequence encodes CASRSEGFVDYGYTF.